In this sample, the clone carrying this TCR beta chain turned up a few times. Each CDR3 protein gets one entry after TCRdb re-called the 5' RACE reads with MiXCR. Among about 59,000 distinct CDR3 sequences listed, more than 20% were seen once. Trimming at V came to 4 bases and at J to 7 bases, leaving 2 bases not matched to a gene. Per the germline V gene, CDR1 is MGHDK and CDR2 is SYGVNS. The CDR3 contains 12 residues. Tregs were sorted as CD4+CD25+CD127-/low cells. Sequenced: tumor-infiltrating Tregs sorted from the breast tumor. The rearrangement uses TRBV25-1 and TRBJ1-2; TRBD1 matches 8 bases. The sequence was collected from a female donor with breast cancer. The CDR3 is CASSATGGGYTF. DNA for the CDR3: TGTGCCAGCAGTGCCACAGGGGGTGGCTACACCTTC.